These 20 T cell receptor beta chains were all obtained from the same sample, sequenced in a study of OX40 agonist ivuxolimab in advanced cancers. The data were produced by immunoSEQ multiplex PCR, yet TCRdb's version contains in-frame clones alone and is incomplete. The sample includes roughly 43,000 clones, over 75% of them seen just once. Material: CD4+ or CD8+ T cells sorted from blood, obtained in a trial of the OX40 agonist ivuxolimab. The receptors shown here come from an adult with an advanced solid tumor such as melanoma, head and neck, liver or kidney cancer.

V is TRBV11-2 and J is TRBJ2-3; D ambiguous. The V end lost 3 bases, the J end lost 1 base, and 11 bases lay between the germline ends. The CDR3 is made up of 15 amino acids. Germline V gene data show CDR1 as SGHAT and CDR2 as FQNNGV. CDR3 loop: CASSFGGYGTDTQYF. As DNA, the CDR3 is TGTGCCAGCAGCTTTGGCGGCTACGGCACAGATACGCAGTATTTT.

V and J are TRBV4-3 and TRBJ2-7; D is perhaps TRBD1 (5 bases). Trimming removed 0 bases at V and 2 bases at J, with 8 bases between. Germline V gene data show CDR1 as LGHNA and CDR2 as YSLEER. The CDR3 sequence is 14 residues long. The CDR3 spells CASSQDDSTYEQYF. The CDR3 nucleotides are TGCGCCAGCAGCCAAGATGACAGCACCTACGAGCAGTACTTC.

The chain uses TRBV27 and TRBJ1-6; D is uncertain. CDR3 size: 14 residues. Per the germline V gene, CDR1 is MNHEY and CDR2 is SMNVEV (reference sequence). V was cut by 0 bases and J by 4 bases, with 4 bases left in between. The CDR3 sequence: CASSLSVYNSPLHF. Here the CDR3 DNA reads TGTGCCAGCAGTTTATCCGTTTATAATTCACCCCTCCACTTT.

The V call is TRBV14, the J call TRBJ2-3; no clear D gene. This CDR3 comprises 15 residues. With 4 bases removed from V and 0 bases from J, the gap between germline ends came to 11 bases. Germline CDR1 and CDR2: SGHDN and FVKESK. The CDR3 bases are TGTGCCAGCAGCCTGACGAGCTCTAGCACAGATACGCAGTATTTT. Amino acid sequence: CASSLTSSSTDTQYF.

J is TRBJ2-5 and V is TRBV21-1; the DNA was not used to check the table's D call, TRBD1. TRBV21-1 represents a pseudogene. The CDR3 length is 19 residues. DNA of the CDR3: TGTGCCAGCAGCAAAGTTACCCAGTTGGGACAGGTGTTCCAAGAGACCCAGTACTTC. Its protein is CASSKVTQLGQVFQETQYF.

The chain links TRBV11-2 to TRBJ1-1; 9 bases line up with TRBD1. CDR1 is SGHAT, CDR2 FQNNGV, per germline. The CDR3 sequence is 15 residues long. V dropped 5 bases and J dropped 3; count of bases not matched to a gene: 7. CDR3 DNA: TGTGCCAGCAGCCCAGGGACAGGGATCGACACTGAAGCTTTCTTT. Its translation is CASSPGTGIDTEAFF.

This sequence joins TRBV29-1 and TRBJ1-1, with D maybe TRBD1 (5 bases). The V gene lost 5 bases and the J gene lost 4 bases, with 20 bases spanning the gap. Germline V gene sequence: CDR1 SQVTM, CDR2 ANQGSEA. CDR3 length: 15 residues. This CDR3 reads CSVPPLEGPATEAFF. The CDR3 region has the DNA TGCAGCGTTCCCCCTCTCGAGGGGCCGGCCACTGAAGCTTTCTTT.

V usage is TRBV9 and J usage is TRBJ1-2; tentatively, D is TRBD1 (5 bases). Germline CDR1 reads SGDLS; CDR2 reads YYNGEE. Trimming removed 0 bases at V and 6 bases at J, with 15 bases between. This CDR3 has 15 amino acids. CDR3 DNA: TGTGCCAGCAGCGTAGAAACGGGGCCGAGGGATGGCTACACCTTC. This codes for CASSVETGPRDGYTF.

The CDR3 protein is CASSSPGTSGIPSSYNEQFF. The DNA for the CDR3 is TGTGCCAGCAGCTCCCCCGGGACTAGCGGGATCCCGAGCTCCTACAATGAGCAGTTCTTC. J is TRBJ2-1 and V is TRBV7-3; TRBD2 matches at 13 bases. Trimming removed 4 bases from V and 0 bases from J; junction bases left unmatched: 12. Germline V CDR1 and CDR2: SGHTA, FQGTGA. The CDR3 is made up of 20 amino acids.

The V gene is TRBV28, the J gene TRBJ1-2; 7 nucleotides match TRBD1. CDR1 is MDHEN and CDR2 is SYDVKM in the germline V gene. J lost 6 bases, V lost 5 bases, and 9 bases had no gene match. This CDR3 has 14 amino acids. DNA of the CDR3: TGTGCCAGCAGTCCACGAATAGGACAGGATGGCTACACCTTC. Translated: CASSPRIGQDGYTF.

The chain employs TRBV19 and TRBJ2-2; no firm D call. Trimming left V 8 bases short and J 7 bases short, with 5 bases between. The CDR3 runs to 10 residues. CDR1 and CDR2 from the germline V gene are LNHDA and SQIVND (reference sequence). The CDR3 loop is CASSGGELFF. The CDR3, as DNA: TGTGCCAGTTCAGGCGGGGAGCTGTTTTTT.

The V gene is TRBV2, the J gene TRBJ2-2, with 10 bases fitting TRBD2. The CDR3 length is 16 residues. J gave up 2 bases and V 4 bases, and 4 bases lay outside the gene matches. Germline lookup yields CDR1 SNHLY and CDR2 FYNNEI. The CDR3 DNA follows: TGTGCCAGCAGTGGGGCTAGCGGGGGAAACACCGGGGAGCTGTTTTTT. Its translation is CASSGASGGNTGELFF.

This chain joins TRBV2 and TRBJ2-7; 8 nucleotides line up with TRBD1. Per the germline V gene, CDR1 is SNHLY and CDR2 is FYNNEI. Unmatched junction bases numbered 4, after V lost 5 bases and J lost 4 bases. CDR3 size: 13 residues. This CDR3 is CASSQTGEYEQYF. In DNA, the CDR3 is TGTGCCAGCAGTCAGACAGGGGAATACGAGCAGTACTTC.

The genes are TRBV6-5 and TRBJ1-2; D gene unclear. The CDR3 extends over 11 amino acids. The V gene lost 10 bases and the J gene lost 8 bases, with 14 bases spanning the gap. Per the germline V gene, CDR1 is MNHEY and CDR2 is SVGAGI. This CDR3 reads CATFVGGGYTF. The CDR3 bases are TGTGCCACCTTCGTTGGCGGCGGCTACACCTTC.

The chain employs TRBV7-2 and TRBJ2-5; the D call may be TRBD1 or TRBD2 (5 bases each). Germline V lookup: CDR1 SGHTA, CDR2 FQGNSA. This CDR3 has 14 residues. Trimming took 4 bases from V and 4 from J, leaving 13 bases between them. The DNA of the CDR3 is TGTGCCAGCAGCTGGGCAGGGAGTCGAGAGACCCAGTACTTC. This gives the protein CASSWAGSRETQYF.

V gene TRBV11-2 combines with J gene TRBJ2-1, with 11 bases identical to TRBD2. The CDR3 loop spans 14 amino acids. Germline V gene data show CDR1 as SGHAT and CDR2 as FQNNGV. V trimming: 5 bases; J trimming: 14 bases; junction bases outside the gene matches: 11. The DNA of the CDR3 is TGTGCCAGCAGCCTCGGGACTAGCGGCCCCGGGGAGTTCTTC. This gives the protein CASSLGTSGPGEFF.

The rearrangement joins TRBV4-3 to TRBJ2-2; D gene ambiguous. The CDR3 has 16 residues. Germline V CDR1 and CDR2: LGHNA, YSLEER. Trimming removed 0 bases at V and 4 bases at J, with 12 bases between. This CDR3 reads CASSQDHGYATGELFF. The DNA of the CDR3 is TGCGCCAGCAGCCAAGATCATGGATACGCCACCGGGGAGCTGTTTTTT.

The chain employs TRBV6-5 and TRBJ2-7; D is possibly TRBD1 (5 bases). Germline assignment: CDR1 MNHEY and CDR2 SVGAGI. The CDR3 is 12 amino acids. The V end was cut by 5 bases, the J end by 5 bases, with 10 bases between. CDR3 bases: TGTGCCAGCAGTCAGGGTGGCGACGAGCAGTACTTC. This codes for CASSQGGDEQYF.

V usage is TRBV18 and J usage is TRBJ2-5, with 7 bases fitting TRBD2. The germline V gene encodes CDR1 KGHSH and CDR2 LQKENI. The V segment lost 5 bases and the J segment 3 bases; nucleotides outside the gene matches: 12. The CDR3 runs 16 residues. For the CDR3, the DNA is TGTGCCAGCTCAGCTCCTTTCACTAGCGTGGAAGAGACCCAGTACTTC. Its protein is CASSAPFTSVEETQYF.

The CDR3 loop is CASSSVSVAGNTIYF. The CDR3 DNA follows: TGTGCCAGCAGCTCAGTATCCGTCGCTGGAAACACCATATATTTT. The V call is TRBV11-2, the J call TRBJ1-3; D is unclear. Germline loops: CDR1 SGHAT, CDR2 FQNNGV. V gave up 4 bases and J gave up 2 bases, with 12 bases separating them. This CDR3 has 15 amino acids.